This TCR beta chain was captured in a study of blood T cell repertoires in COVID-19. For the study at large: T cells, B-cell-depleted T cells, or PBMCs provided the cDNA or gDNA that served as material.

This CDR3 comprises 13 residues. V was pared by 7 bases and J by 4 bases, with 13 bases between. Per germline, CDR1 MNHEY and CDR2 SVGAGI. Original data processing: Reference gene primer amplification yielded estimated nucleated cell counts. TCRdb's copy holds only in-frame clones and misses some; the assay was immunoSEQ multiplex PCR. V and J calls and clone size are copied from that table; D and trimming were computed from the DNA. The top ten hold 9.8% of the sample, which has 180,000 or so clones, roughly 88% seen once. Material: peripheral blood. The sequence was collected from an elderly woman with acute or convalescent COVID-19. The chain is built from TRBV6-5 and TRBJ1-1; D is perhaps TRBD1 (6 bases). The CDR3: CASISTGTTEAFF. The CDR3 nucleotides read TGTGCCAGCATATCAACAGGGACCACTGAAGCTTTCTTT.